This is a list of T cell receptor beta chains from one sample in a study of shared T cell receptors in the human thymus. This table comes from immunoSEQ multiplex PCR, and its TCRdb copy is limited to in-frame clones, with some not included. Among 550,000 to 800,000 clones listed, over 75% were seen once. The same specimen was also included in a second study, on human thymus T cells.

The sample comprised thymocytes. These receptors came from a girl under three years old with a congenital heart defect. Both conserved end residues are part of each CDR3. Fields, in order: V gene, clone size, CDR3 length, J gene, D gene, CDR3 protein, CDR3 DNA. D genes are given only for firm matches. Clone size is stated in some rows and not others, as once, few, many or a class when expanded.

>TRBV28|-|14|TRBJ2-5|-
CASSSPGLQETQYF
TGTGCCAGCAGTTCCCCCGGTTTACAAGAGACCCAGTACTTC
>TRBV29-1|-|15|TRBJ1-2|TRBD1
CSVDEGWDRECGYTF
TGCAGCGTTGATGAGGGTTGGGACAGGGAATGTGGCTACACCTTC
>TRBV30|-|19|TRBJ2-6|-
CAWSVPFGEGGSGANVLTF
TGTGCCTGGAGTGTTCCCTTCGGGGAAGGGGGTTCTGGGGCCAACGTCCTGACTTTC
>TRBV14|-|17|TRBJ2-5|TRBD2
CASSCKGSSGFGETQYF
TGTGCCAGCAGCTGCAAAGGGAGTAGCGGGTTCGGGGAGACCCAGTACTTC
>TRBV6-6|-|16|TRBJ1-5|-
CASSSSPPREVQPQHF
TGTGCCAGCAGTTCCTCCCCTCCCAGGGAGGTACAGCCCCAGCATTTT
>TRBV5-1|once|15|TRBJ2-7|TRBD2
CASSLAGRGFYEQYF
TGCGCCAGCAGCTTGGCCGGGAGGGGTTTTTACGAGCAGTACTTC
>TRBV6-5|-|15|TRBJ2-7|TRBD2
CASSQRTSSPPGQYF
TGTGCCAGCAGTCAGAGGACTAGTAGCCCCCCGGGGCAGTACTTC
>TRBV6-4|-|13|TRBJ2-7|-
CARNRIRSCEQYF
TGTGCCAGGAACAGAATCAGGTCCTGCGAGCAGTACTTC
>TRBV19|-|15|TRBJ2-7|-
CASSGRGQGAYEQYF
TGTGCCAGTTCTGGTCGGGGGCAGGGGGCCTACGAGCAGTACTTC
>TRBV10-3|-|14|TRBJ1-2|TRBD1
CAISKDRVPYGYTF
TGTGCCATCAGTAAGGACAGGGTACCTTATGGCTACACCTTC
>TRBV2|-|15|TRBJ2-5|-
CASSEALDSQETQYF
TGTGCCAGCAGTGAAGCGCTGGACAGCCAAGAGACCCAGTACTTC
>TRBV5-6|-|15|TRBJ1-1|-
CASSSQGNRDEEAFF
TGTGCCAGCAGCTCTCAGGGCAACAGGGATGAAGAAGCTTTCTTT
>TRBV6-1|-|15|TRBJ1-2|-
CASRRWTADNYGYTF
TGTGCCAGCAGGAGGTGGACAGCGGATAACTATGGCTACACCTTC
>TRBV19|once|15|TRBJ2-2|TRBD2
CASAWWGGEAGELFF
TGTGCCAGTGCATGGTGGGGGGGTGAGGCCGGGGAGCTGTTTTTT